The next 5 T cell receptor beta chains were all read from a single sample in a study of cytomegalovirus exposure and HLA in healthy donors. The PCR contained 60 Vbeta and 13 Jbeta primers. The method was immunoSEQ multiplex PCR; TCRdb's version includes in-frame clones alone and lacks a portion of them. The profile covers almost 200,000 clones, with 79% appearing a single time and 4.4% taken by the ten largest. The specimen sequenced was PBMCs. Receptors were obtained from a woman under 40 in good health and CMV-seropositive.

The rearrangement uses TRBV7-9 and TRBJ2-1; 15 nucleotides agree with TRBD2. The CDR3 covers 19 residues. The ends lost 4 bases at V and 6 bases at J; junction bases unmatched: 13. The germline CDR1 and CDR2 sequences are SEHNR and FQNEAQ (reference sequence). The CDR3 DNA reads as TGTGCCAGCAGCTCAGGCCTATGGACTAGCGGGGGGGCGAGCAATGAGCAGTTCTTC. Translating it yields CASSSGLWTSGGASNEQFF.

The rearrangement uses TRBV5-5 and TRBJ1-2, with 8 bases aligning to TRBD1. The V gene end was trimmed by 5 bases and the J gene end by 4 bases; junction bases not matched to a gene: 7. This CDR3 comprises 14 residues. The germline V gene has CDR1 SGHKS and CDR2 YYEKEE (reference sequence). CDR3 in amino acids: CASRRTGSGYGYTF. The CDR3 region has the DNA TGTGCCAGCAGAAGGACAGGGAGCGGCTATGGCTACACCTTC.

The chain joins TRBV5-1 to TRBJ2-7; D is undetermined. The ends were cut back, 4 bases at V and 0 bases at J, with 11 bases in the middle. CDR1 and CDR2 from the germline V gene are SGHRS and YFSETQ. The CDR3 contains 14 residues. The CDR3 region is CASSPGTVSYEQYF. In DNA, the CDR3 is TGCGCCAGCAGCCCCGGAACAGTCTCCTACGAGCAGTACTTC. Drawing the rest from reference TRBV5-1 and TRBJ2-7, the complete variable domain is KAGVTQTPRYLIKTRGQQVTLSCSPISGHRSVSWYQQTPGQGLQFLFEYFSETQRNKGNFPGRFSGRQFSNSRSEMNVSTLELGDSALYLCASSPGTVSYEQYFGPGTRLTVT.

The V gene is TRBV5-4, the J gene TRBJ1-1; 11 bases fit TRBD1. V shed 4 bases and J 2 bases; nucleotides not matched to a gene: 13. CDR3 length: 18 amino acids. Germline values: CDR1 SGHNT, CDR2 YYREEE (reference sequence). CDR3 coding DNA: TGTGCCAGCAGCGCCGACCGGACAGGGGGCGTAGGAAACACTGAAGCTTTCTTT. Translating gives CASSADRTGGVGNTEAFF.

The chain carries TRBV5-1 and TRBJ1-1; D gene ambiguous. The CDR3 covers 14 residues. The V end lost 4 bases, the J end lost 1 base, and 11 bases lay between the germline ends. Germline-derived CDR1 and CDR2 are SGHRS and YFSETQ. In nucleotides, the CDR3 is TGCGCCAGCAGCAAGGGAGTCCAGAACACTGAAGCTTTCTTT. Protein sequence: CASSKGVQNTEAFF.